A single sample is the source of the 29 T cell receptor beta chains below, sequenced in a study of shared clonotypes between healthy human individuals. TCRdb's table, derived via immunoSEQ multiplex PCR, lists solely in-frame clones and lacks some. Altogether millions of clones are present, over 85% being singletons, with the ten largest covering 0.13%. Sequenced: naive CD4+ T cells sorted from blood. Sample subset: CD45RA+ positively selected. The receptors originated from a young man in good health.

This clone occurred once. The gene calls are TRBV28 and TRBJ2-7, with D possibly TRBD2 on 5 matching bases. This CDR3 has 11 amino acids. The V end was cut by 10 bases, the J end by 0 bases, with 7 bases between. The germline V gene encodes CDR1 MDHEN and CDR2 SYDVKM. The CDR3 bases are TGTGCCACGGGATCCTCCTACGAGCAGTACTTC. This gives the protein CATGSSYEQYF.

As for this clone: The same CDR3 is also encoded by other DNA sequences in this sample. This chain links TRBV6-5 with TRBJ2-3; no clear D gene. Germline values: CDR1 MNHEY, CDR2 SVGAGI. The V and J ends lost 0 bases and 1 base respectively, with 8 bases between them. CDR3 length equals 15 residues. CDR3 loop: CASSYSGPGTDTQYF. In DNA, the CDR3 is TGTGCCAGCAGTTACTCAGGTCCCGGCACAGATACGCAGTATTTT.

For this clone: This sample includes further DNA sequences coding for the same CDR3. The chain employs TRBV5-1 and TRBJ2-3; no reliable D call. The germline gives CDR1 SGHRS, CDR2 YFSETQ. Trimming removed 4 bases at V and 2 bases at J, with 8 bases between. The CDR3 runs to 13 residues. In DNA form, the CDR3 reads TGCGCCAGCAGCCCCAGGACCACAGATACGCAGTATTTT. It specifies CASSPRTTDTQYF.

The rearrangement links TRBV19 to TRBJ2-3, with 9 positions matching TRBD2. CDR1 and CDR2 (germline): LNHDA, SQIVND (reference sequence). The CDR3 extends over 20 amino acids. The junction had 21 bases not matched to a gene; V was cut back by 2 bases and J by 6 bases. In DNA, the CDR3 is TGTGCCAGTAGTATACCGCGGGGGGGAAACCGGGACTCCCCCCAGGATACGCAGTATTTT. It codes for CASSIPRGGNRDSPQDTQYF.

This clone was seen only once. The chain links TRBV6-1 to TRBJ2-7; 7 bases agree with TRBD1. This CDR3 spans 12 amino acids. Trimming cost V 6 bases and J 1 base; bases outside gene matches: 0. Germline CDR1 reads MNHNS; CDR2 reads SASEGT. The CDR3 DNA reads TGTGCCAGCAGGACAGGGTCCTACGAGCAGTACTTC. Amino acids: CASRTGSYEQYF.

In this sample, this clone turned up once. DNA for the CDR3: TGTGCCAGCAGCTTTTCTTCTAACTATGGCTACACCTTC. Residues: CASSFSSNYGYTF. The rearrangement joins TRBV7-9 to TRBJ1-2; D uncertain. Germline V gene data show CDR1 as SEHNR and CDR2 as FQNEAQ (reference sequence). V was shortened by 3 bases and J by 0 bases, with 5 bases between the two germline ends. This CDR3 contains 13 residues. The full variable domain, rest sourced from reference TRBV7-9 and TRBJ1-2, is DTGVSQNPRHKITKRGQNVTFRCDPISEHNRLYWYRQTLGQGPEFLTYFQNEAQLEKSRLLSDRFSAERPKGSFSTLEIQRTEQGDSAMYLCASSFSSNYGYTFGSGTRLTVV.

The chain carries TRBV5-4 and TRBJ2-1; tentative D call: TRBD1 (5 bases). CDR3 length: 18 amino acids. Trimming removed 4 bases at V and 5 bases at J, with 25 bases between. Germline CDR1 is SGHNT and CDR2 is YYREEE (reference sequence). The CDR3 DNA is TGTGCCAGCAGCCTCGTCCGCTGGACACTCGAAGGGAACAATGAGCAGTTCTTC. This codes for CASSLVRWTLEGNNEQFF. Based on the CDR3 plus reference TRBV5-4 and TRBJ2-1, the full variable domain is ETGVTQSPTHLIKTRGQQVTLRCSSQSGHNTVSWYQQALGQGPQFIFQYYREEENGRGNFPPRFSGLQFPNYSSELNVNALELDDSALYLCASSLVRWTLEGNNEQFFGPGTRLTVL.

The chain is built from TRBV5-3 and TRBJ1-6; no reliable D call. TRBV5-3 is marked as an open reading frame, function uncertain. V lost 2 bases, J lost 0 bases, and 24 bases lay in between. CDR3 length: 21 amino acids. This CDR3 reads CARSLSAKDSRCRSYNSPLHF. The DNA of the CDR3 is TGTGCCAGAAGCTTATCCGCGAAGGACTCCCGATGTCGCTCCTATAATTCACCCCTCCACTTT.

V usage is TRBV5-8 and J usage is TRBJ1-5, with D perhaps TRBD1 (5 bases). Germline assignment: CDR1 SGHTS and CDR2 YDEGEE. This CDR3 comprises 15 residues. Trimming took 2 bases from V and 7 from J, leaving 16 bases between them. The CDR3 reads CASSFEIGGGQPQHF. CDR3 sequence (DNA): TGTGCCAGCAGCTTCGAAATCGGGGGTGGGCAGCCCCAGCATTTT. The full variable domain, with the rest looked up from reference TRBV5-8 and TRBJ1-5, is EAGVTQSPTHLIKTRGQQATLRCSPISGHTSVYWYQQALGLGLQFLLWYDEGEERNRGNFPPRFSGRQFPNYSSELNVNALELEDSALYLCASSFEIGGGQPQHFGDGTRLSIL.

The genes are TRBV6-5 and TRBJ2-7; a possible D gene is TRBD1 (6 bases). V was trimmed by 6 bases and J by 2 bases, leaving 14 bases between them. Per germline, CDR1 MNHEY and CDR2 SVGAGI. The length of the CDR3 is 14 residues. The CDR3 DNA is TGTGCCAGCAGCGACCGACAGGCAGCCTACGAGCAGTACTTC. This codes for CASSDRQAAYEQYF.

This chain links TRBV18 with TRBJ2-5; D unresolved. Between the trimmed V and J ends, which lost 2 bases and 5 bases, there was a span of 12 bases. The germline V gene has CDR1 KGHSH and CDR2 LQKENI. The CDR3 runs to 14 residues. The CDR3 DNA reads as TGTGCCAGCTCACCAGTGGCTGCAGCGGAGACCCAGTACTTC. Encoded protein: CASSPVAAAETQYF.

The chain recombines TRBV7-2 with TRBJ2-7, with 12 bases lining up with TRBD2. The trim removed 6 bases at V and 6 bases at J, leaving 6 bases unmatched. The CDR3 extends over 14 amino acids. CDR1 and CDR2 from the germline V gene are SGHTA and FQGNSA. CDR3 loop: CASSWTSGTGEQYF. Here the CDR3 DNA reads TGTGCCAGCAGTTGGACTAGCGGGACGGGCGAGCAGTACTTC.

J is TRBJ2-7 and V is TRBV12-5, with 7 bases identical to TRBD1. V was clipped by 4 bases and J by 0 bases; unmatched bases: 3. The CDR3 contains 14 residues. The germline CDR1 and CDR2 sequences are LGHNT and FRNRAP. CDR3 residues: CASGCQGDSYEQYF. The CDR3, as DNA: TGTGCTAGTGGTTGCCAGGGGGACTCCTACGAGCAGTACTTC.

V gene TRBV7-9 combines with J gene TRBJ2-3; 11 nucleotides agree with TRBD2. Germline V lookup: CDR1 SEHNR, CDR2 FQNEAQ (reference sequence). Germline trimming cut 5 bases from V and 6 bases from J; bases unmatched to any gene: 10. This CDR3 is built from 16 residues. CDR3 amino acids: CASSRGLAGPSDTQYF. In DNA, the CDR3 is TGTGCCAGCAGCCGTGGACTAGCGGGTCCATCGGATACGCAGTATTTT.

This clone was seen once. This CDR3 reads CASSLSSGHEQYF. CDR3 DNA: TGTGCCAGCAGCTTGTCTAGCGGGCACGAGCAGTACTTC. This chain links TRBV5-6 with TRBJ2-7; 8 bases are a match to TRBD2. The CDR3 totals 13 residues. J was trimmed by 5 bases and V by 1 base; bases with no gene match: 2. CDR1 SGHDT and CDR2 YYEEEE come from the germline V gene.

J is TRBJ1-6 and V is TRBV19; D uncertain. V dropped 7 bases and J dropped 2 bases, with 12 bases sitting between them. The germline gives CDR1 LNHDA, CDR2 SQIVND (reference sequence). There are 15 residues in the CDR3. The CDR3 protein is CASNPRATYNSPLHF. The CDR3 bases are TGTGCCAGTAATCCAAGGGCTACCTATAATTCACCCCTCCACTTT.

The chain combines TRBV5-6 with TRBJ2-7, with D maybe TRBD2 (6 bases). This CDR3 is 15 amino acids long. CDR1 is SGHDT, CDR2 YYEEEE, per germline. The V end lost 4 bases, the J end lost 6 bases, and 20 bases lay between the germline ends. The CDR3 protein is CASSPEGRLGGEQYF. CDR3 DNA: TGTGCCAGCAGCCCGGAGGGCCGGTTGGGGGGCGAGCAGTACTTC.

The chain couples TRBV11-2 to TRBJ2-6; 8 bases line up with TRBD1. Trimming cost V 6 bases and J 0 bases; bases outside gene matches: 10. CDR1 is SGHAT, CDR2 FQNNGV, per germline. This CDR3 region has 18 residues. The CDR3 here is CASRGGSGGTSGANVLTF. CDR3 DNA: TGTGCCAGCAGAGGGGGGTCAGGGGGCACCTCTGGGGCCAACGTCCTGACTTTC.

This rearrangement joins TRBV7-9 to TRBJ1-6; 8 bases agree with TRBD1. Trimming removed 3 bases from V and 9 bases from J; junction bases left unmatched: 4. This CDR3 is built from 14 residues. The germline V gene has CDR1 SEHNR and CDR2 FQNEAQ (reference sequence). CDR3 loop: CASSFGQGVSPLHF. The CDR3 DNA sequence: TGTGCCAGCAGCTTTGGACAGGGAGTTTCACCCCTCCACTTT.

The chain links TRBV5-6 to TRBJ2-5; no clear D. The CDR3 is 15 amino acids. Trimming removed 1 base at V and 4 bases at J, with 14 bases between. Per germline, CDR1 SGHDT and CDR2 YYEEEE. The CDR3 here is CASSLSQVWAETQYF. The CDR3 region has the DNA TGTGCCAGCAGCTTGTCGCAGGTGTGGGCAGAGACCCAGTACTTC.

This sequence joins TRBV25-1 and TRBJ1-6; no definite D call. V was shortened by 6 bases and J by 4 bases, with 13 bases between the two germline ends. The germline V gene has CDR1 MGHDK and CDR2 SYGVNS. This CDR3 comprises 15 residues. The CDR3 DNA reads as TGTGCCAGCAGAGACCGGGCCCCATATAATTCACCCCTCCACTTT. It encodes CASRDRAPYNSPLHF. Using reference TRBV25-1 and TRBJ1-6 for the parts outside the CDR3, the full variable domain is EADIYQTPRYLVIGTGKKITLECSQTMGHDKMYWYQQDPGMELHLIHYSYGVNSTEKGDLSSESTVSRIRTEHFPLTLESARPSHTSQYLCASRDRAPYNSPLHFGNGTRLTVT.

This clone appeared a single time. This sample also contains other DNA sequences that code for the same CDR3. The V gene is TRBV10-3, the J gene TRBJ1-3; D is undetermined. CDR3 length: 14 residues. The V gene's germline CDR1 is ENHRY and CDR2 SYGVKD. Trimming cost V 3 bases and J 0 bases, with 6 bases left between them. Written as DNA, the CDR3 is TGTGCCATCAGTGATGGGGTCTCTGGAAACACCATATATTTT. It encodes CAISDGVSGNTIYF.

This chain uses TRBV2 with TRBJ2-1; no clear D gene. Germline CDR1 reads SNHLY; CDR2 reads FYNNEI. V was pared by 4 bases and J by 2 bases, with 9 bases between. This CDR3 has 14 residues. CDR3 in DNA: TGTGCCAGCAGTGTCGCTAGTCCCTACAATGAGCAGTTCTTC. Its translation: CASSVASPYNEQFF.

The chain couples TRBV6-5 to TRBJ1-6; D unresolved. This CDR3 spans 15 amino acids. The V gene's germline CDR1 is MNHEY and CDR2 SVGAGI. Trimming shortened V by 1 base and J by 5 bases, and 9 bases separated the two germline ends. The CDR3 DNA sequence: TGTGCCAGCAGTTACTGGGTAGGGAATAATTCACCCCTCCACTTT. This codes for CASSYWVGNNSPLHF.

This chain joins TRBV2 and TRBJ2-1; D possibly corresponds to TRBD1 (6 bases). The CDR3 has 13 amino acids. Germline V gene data show CDR1 as SNHLY and CDR2 as FYNNEI. The V end was cut by 11 bases, the J end by 8 bases, with 19 bases between. CDR3 sequence reads: CAWSSDSQHEQFF. As DNA, the CDR3 is TGTGCCTGGAGCTCGGACAGCCAGCATGAGCAGTTCTTC. Supplemented by reference TRBV2 and TRBJ2-1, the full variable domain reads EPEVTQTPSHQVTQMGQEVILRCVPISNHLYFYWYRQILGQKVEFLVSFYNNEISEKSEIFDDQFSVERPDGSNFTLKIRSTKLEDSAMYFCAWSSDSQHEQFFGPGTRLTVL.

The chain joins TRBV29-1 to TRBJ1-2, with 7 nucleotides matching TRBD1. V gave up 4 bases and J gave up 2 bases; unmatched junction bases: 4. From germline, CDR1 is SQVTM and CDR2 ANQGSEA. The CDR3 covers 13 residues. This CDR3 is CSVGLQGNYGYTF. CDR3 nucleotide sequence: TGCAGCGTTGGACTACAGGGGAACTATGGCTACACCTTC.

The rearrangement joins TRBV6-5 to TRBJ1-5; 8 nucleotides align to TRBD1. CDR1 and CDR2 (germline): MNHEY, SVGAGI. The CDR3 loop spans 14 amino acids. With 2 bases clipped from V and 8 bases from J, the junction kept 5 bases outside the gene matches. CDR3 amino acids: CASSYRQGMEPQHF. The CDR3 DNA follows: TGTGCCAGCAGTTACAGACAGGGGATGGAGCCCCAGCATTTT.

The V gene is TRBV5-6, the J gene TRBJ1-6, with 9 bases identical to TRBD1. The V segment lost 5 bases and the J segment 9 bases; nucleotides outside the gene matches: 9. Germline CDR1 reads SGHDT; CDR2 reads YYEEEE. This CDR3 comprises 15 residues. The CDR3 bases are TGTGCCAGCAGACGATCCGGGACAGGGATTTCACCCCTCCACTTT. This translates into CASRRSGTGISPLHF.

This chain connects TRBV25-1 to TRBJ1-5, with D tentatively TRBD1 (5 bases). V lost 5 bases to trimming and J lost 0 bases, with 11 bases between them. The germline CDR1 and CDR2 sequences are MGHDK and SYGVNS. The length of the CDR3 is 15 residues. CDR3 coding DNA: TGTGCCAGCAGTCCCCTTGACAGTAGCAATCAGCCCCAGCATTTT. Its translation: CASSPLDSSNQPQHF.